The text below deals with one T cell receptor (beta chain). Its antigen is not identified. The data derive from a study of Ad26.COV2.S vaccination and SARS-CoV-2 variants. Here immunoSEQ multiplex PCR was the method, and the copy in TCRdb shows in-frame clones only, minus some. The sample carries roughly 300,000 clones, about 89% recorded once. Germline CDR1 and CDR2: SGDLS and YYNGEE. The CDR3 is 15 residues long. Deletions cut 0 bases from V and 2 bases from J, with 9 bases between. General observations from the study: Substantial post-vaccination breadth of spike-specific CD8+ and CD4+ T cell responses was reported.

Treatment given: 19 received Ad26.COV2.S at low or high dose, single or two shots; 5 received placebo; per-sample allocation not given. Sampling happened 63 days after the first vaccine or placebo injection. V and J are TRBV9 and TRBJ2-1; perhaps TRBD2 as D (5 bases). The sequencing here drew on peripheral blood, taken in a trial of Ad26.COV2.S vaccine versus placebo. This receptor was identified in a person aged 18-60 years who received the Ad26.COV2.S COVID-19 vaccine or a placebo. CDR3 residues: CASSVDGKTYNEQFF. Written as DNA, the CDR3 is TGTGCCAGCAGCGTAGACGGGAAGACCTACAATGAGCAGTTCTTC. Variable domain in full (rest from reference TRBV9 and TRBJ2-1): DSGVTQTPKHLITATGQRVTLRCSPRSGDLSVYWYQQSLDQGLQFLIQYYNGEERAKGNILERFSAQQFPDLHSELNLSSLELGDSALYFCASSVDGKTYNEQFFGPGTRLTVL.